Presented here are 24 T cell receptor beta chains from one specimen sequenced in a study of OX40 agonist ivuxolimab in advanced cancers. Only in-frame clones appear in the TCRdb table, and some are missing; sequencing was by immunoSEQ multiplex PCR. The data hold tens of thousands of clones, with more than 85% observed a single time. This material consisted of CD4+ or CD8+ T cells sorted from blood, taken in a trial of the OX40 agonist ivuxolimab. The source of these receptors is an adult with an advanced solid tumor such as melanoma, head and neck, liver or kidney cancer.

The chain links TRBV6-1 to TRBJ1-2; a weak D match, TRBD1 (6 bases). V lost 0 bases to trimming and J lost 2 bases, with 13 bases between them. This CDR3 spans 16 amino acids. Germline V gene data show CDR1 as MNHNS and CDR2 as SASEGT. The CDR3 DNA reads TGTGCCAGCAGTGAAGCGCTGGGGGCGCGAAACTATGGCTACACCTTC. Its protein is CASSEALGARNYGYTF.

This chain links TRBV10-3 with TRBJ2-1; either TRBD1 or TRBD2 may fit D (5 bases each). Germline assignment: CDR1 ENHRY and CDR2 SYGVKD. V was pared by 2 bases and J by 6 bases, with 5 bases between. This CDR3 contains 12 residues. The CDR3 loop reads CAISEGGNEQFF. For the CDR3, the DNA is TGTGCCATCAGTGAGGGGGGCAATGAGCAGTTCTTC.

The chain carries TRBV10-3 and TRBJ2-2; D unresolved. Germline CDR1 ENHRY, CDR2 SYGVKD. The CDR3 has 14 amino acids. The germline V and J ends were trimmed by 7 bases and 7 bases, with 16 bases remaining between them. This CDR3 reads CAITASGEGGELFF. CDR3 nucleotide sequence: TGTGCCATCACTGCCTCTGGAGAAGGCGGGGAGCTGTTTTTT.

The chain has TRBV2 and TRBJ1-5; D gene uncertain. The germline V gene encodes CDR1 SNHLY and CDR2 FYNNEI. The CDR3 contains 15 residues. Trimming pared 2 bases from V and 7 bases from J, leaving 15 bases between. The CDR3 DNA is TGTGCCAGCAGTGAACAAGCTGGGCCAATACAGCCCCAGCATTTT. Encoded protein: CASSEQAGPIQPQHF.

This clone was detected once. The chain is built from TRBV11-3 and TRBJ2-5; 8 bases are shared with TRBD1. The germline V gene encodes CDR1 SGHNT and CDR2 YENEEA. Trimming took 5 bases from V and 1 from J; bases not matched to a gene: 6. This CDR3 has 15 residues. The CDR3 reads CASSPGQGLQETQYF. In DNA form, the CDR3 reads TGTGCCAGCAGCCCCGGACAGGGACTCCAAGAGACCCAGTACTTC.

This chain connects TRBV6-5 to TRBJ1-1; D might be TRBD1 (5 bases). The V gene's germline CDR1 is MNHEY and CDR2 SVGAGI. Trimming stripped 5 bases from V and 0 bases from J, with 13 bases between. CDR3 length equals 15 residues. The CDR3 nucleotides read TGTGCCAGCAGTGGGACCAGGGATATGAACACTGAAGCTTTCTTT. It codes for CASSGTRDMNTEAFF.

The chain uses TRBV27 and TRBJ2-7; 8 bases agree with TRBD2. Per germline, CDR1 MNHEY and CDR2 SMNVEV (reference sequence). After removal of 6 bases from V and 0 bases from J, the junction contained 10 bases not matched to a gene. There are 16 residues in the CDR3. In DNA, the CDR3 is TGTGCCAGCAGCCGAGCCGGGGGGGGGAGCTCCTACGAGCAGTACTTC. Its protein is CASSRAGGGSSYEQYF.

The chain employs TRBV7-2 and TRBJ1-3, with a tentative D call TRBD1 (5 bases). The germline V and J ends were trimmed by 5 bases and 2 bases, with 7 bases remaining between them. CDR3 length: 13 residues. Per germline, CDR1 SGHTA and CDR2 FQGNSA. The CDR3: CASSQGAGNTIYF. The CDR3 DNA is TGTGCCAGCAGCCAGGGTGCTGGAAACACCATATATTTT.

The chain employs TRBV19 and TRBJ1-1; TRBD1 is a possible D gene (5 bases). CDR1 LNHDA and CDR2 SQIVND come from the germline V gene (reference sequence). Between the trimmed V and J ends, which lost 3 bases and 4 bases, there was a span of 9 bases. The CDR3 has 13 amino acids. The CDR3 loop reads CASSMGQVTEAFF. The CDR3 DNA is TGTGCCAGTAGTATGGGGCAGGTCACTGAAGCTTTCTTT.

V gene TRBV5-1 combines with J gene TRBJ1-1, with TRBD1 matching over 9 bases. The germline CDR1 and CDR2 sequences are SGHRS and YFSETQ. J lost 1 base, V lost 5 bases, and 3 bases had no gene match. The CDR3 is 14 residues long. CDR3 amino acids: CASREGQGNTEAFF. The DNA of the CDR3 is TGCGCCAGCAGAGAGGGACAGGGGAACACTGAAGCTTTCTTT. Full variable domain (outside the CDR3, taken from reference TRBV5-1 and TRBJ1-1): KAGVTQTPRYLIKTRGQQVTLSCSPISGHRSVSWYQQTPGQGLQFLFEYFSETQRNKGNFPGRFSGRQFSNSRSEMNVSTLELGDSALYLCASREGQGNTEAFFGQGTRLTVV.

DNA for the CDR3: TGTGCCAGCAGCTTAGGGGACAGGGTAGGAGCTTTCTTT. Its translation: CASSLGDRVGAFF. This chain uses TRBV7-2 with TRBJ1-1; 9 positions match TRBD1. V lost 1 base, J lost 10 bases, and 4 bases stayed unmatched. Germline loops: CDR1 SGHTA, CDR2 FQGNSA. The CDR3 is made up of 13 amino acids.

V is TRBV7-2 and J is TRBJ1-3; no definite D call. V dropped 0 bases and J dropped 2 bases, with 11 bases sitting between them. The CDR3 consists of 16 residues. Germline assignment: CDR1 SGHTA and CDR2 FQGNSA. CDR3: CASSLAPLAAGNTIYF. DNA for the CDR3: TGTGCCAGCAGCTTAGCCCCCCTGGCGGCTGGAAACACCATATATTTT.

The gene calls are TRBV6-1 and TRBJ1-1, with 8 bases lining up with TRBD1. V lost 8 bases, J lost 1 base, and 3 bases stayed unmatched. The CDR3 has 13 amino acids. The germline CDR1 and CDR2 sequences are MNHNS and SASEGT. The CDR3 DNA is TGTGCCAGCGGGGGACAGGCGAACACTGAAGCTTTCTTT. Translated: CASGGQANTEAFF.

The V and J genes are TRBV18 and TRBJ2-7; no definite D call. The germline V gene has CDR1 KGHSH and CDR2 LQKENI. V was trimmed by 0 bases and J by 5 bases, leaving 8 bases between them. The CDR3 is 13 residues long. The CDR3 here is CASSPPSVDEQYF. In DNA, the CDR3 is TGTGCCAGCTCACCACCGTCGGTCGACGAGCAGTACTTC. Full variable domain (outside the CDR3, taken from reference TRBV18 and TRBJ2-7): NAGVMQNPRHLVRRRGQEARLRCSPMKGHSHVYWYRQLPEEGLKFMVYLQKENIIDESGMPKERFSAEFPKEGPSILRIQQVVRGDSAAYFCASSPPSVDEQYFGPGTRLTVT.

This clone was picked up a small number of times. The CDR3 sequence: CASSIQGSNNQPQHF. As DNA, the CDR3 is TGTGCCAGTAGTATACAGGGATCGAACAATCAGCCCCAGCATTTT. V usage is TRBV19 and J usage is TRBJ1-5, with D perhaps matching TRBD1 (5 bases). The CDR3 is 15 amino acids. V was trimmed by 2 bases and J by 3 bases, leaving 11 bases between them. CDR1 and CDR2 from the germline V gene are LNHDA and SQIVND (reference sequence).

The chain employs TRBV2 and TRBJ1-3, with no clear D. Germline CDR1 SNHLY, CDR2 FYNNEI. The CDR3 has 15 residues. V was trimmed by 2 bases and J by 0 bases, leaving 8 bases between them. The CDR3 loop is CASSERSFSGNTIYF. The CDR3 DNA follows: TGTGCCAGCAGTGAAAGAAGCTTCTCTGGAAACACCATATATTTT.

The chain is built from TRBV7-2 and TRBJ2-5; possibly TRBD1 for D (6 bases). There are 12 residues in the CDR3. Trimming took 5 bases from V and 11 from J, leaving 15 bases between them. In germline, CDR1 is SGHTA, CDR2 FQGNSA. The CDR3 nucleotides are TGTGCCAGCAGCACAGGACAGTCGGTACAGTACTTC. The encoded protein is CASSTGQSVQYF. Full variable domain (missing parts from reference TRBV7-2 and TRBJ2-5): GAGVSQSPSNKVTEKGKDVELRCDPISGHTALYWYRQSLGQGLEFLIYFQGNSAPDKSGLPSDRFSAERTGGSVSTLTIQRTQQEDSAVYLCASSTGQSVQYFGPGTRLLVL.

The genes are TRBV7-2 and TRBJ2-5; 10 bases map to TRBD2. V lost 2 bases to trimming and J lost 5 bases; unmatched junction nucleotides: 5. Germline loops: CDR1 SGHTA, CDR2 FQGNSA. The CDR3 consists of 15 residues. DNA of the CDR3: TGTGCCAGCAGCTTAACCTTAGCGGGGGGTGAGACCCAGTACTTC. Its protein is CASSLTLAGGETQYF.

The J gene is TRBJ2-3, the V gene TRBV28; 9 bases align to TRBD2. This CDR3 spans 15 amino acids. CDR1 and CDR2 from the germline V gene are MDHEN and SYDVKM. V was pared by 5 bases and J by 1 base, with 4 bases of the junction left unmatched. CDR3 loop: CASSERGAGTDTQYF. The CDR3 DNA sequence: TGTGCCAGCAGTGAGCGGGGGGCGGGCACAGATACGCAGTATTTT.

This clone has only one observation. The chain is built from TRBV28 and TRBJ1-2, with D maybe TRBD1 (6 bases). The CDR3 totals 14 residues. Germline loops: CDR1 MDHEN, CDR2 SYDVKM. V lost 4 bases, J lost 2 bases, and 11 bases lay in between. CDR3 amino acids: CASSSGQSNYGYTF. The CDR3 nucleotides read TGTGCCAGCAGTTCCGGACAGTCGAACTATGGCTACACCTTC.

This chain uses TRBV9 with TRBJ1-1, with TRBD1 matching 10 bases. J gave up 7 bases and V 3 bases, and 9 bases lay outside the gene matches. Per the germline V gene, CDR1 is SGDLS and CDR2 is YYNGEE. The CDR3 covers 15 residues. The CDR3 protein is CASSEGQGRKGEAFF. Written as DNA, the CDR3 is TGTGCCAGCAGCGAGGGACAGGGGAGGAAGGGTGAAGCTTTCTTT. Using reference TRBV9 and TRBJ1-1 for the parts outside the CDR3, the full variable domain is DSGVTQTPKHLITATGQRVTLRCSPRSGDLSVYWYQQSLDQGLQFLIQYYNGEERAKGNILERFSAQQFPDLHSELNLSSLELGDSALYFCASSEGQGRKGEAFFGQGTRLTVV.

This clone was counted a single time. The chain combines TRBV14 with TRBJ1-3; 7 bases agree with TRBD1. The CDR3 runs 16 residues. Germline CDR1 is SGHDN and CDR2 is FVKESK. V gave up 3 bases and J gave up 0 bases; unmatched junction bases: 5. The CDR3 protein is CASSHWTGLSGNTIYF. CDR3 DNA sequence: TGTGCCAGCAGCCACTGGACAGGCCTCTCTGGAAACACCATATATTTT.

This clone showed up just once. This sequence joins TRBV18 and TRBJ2-1; 9 bases agree with TRBD1. V shed 3 bases and J 5 bases; nucleotides not matched to a gene: 2. The V gene's germline CDR1 is KGHSH and CDR2 LQKENI. The CDR3 runs 14 residues. The DNA for the CDR3 is TGTGCCAGCTCACCGGGGACAGGGCACAATGAGCAGTTCTTC. Translated: CASSPGTGHNEQFF.

This chain joins TRBV6-6 and TRBJ2-6; D ambiguous. The CDR3 is 14 amino acids. Germline V CDR1 and CDR2: MNHNY, SVGAGI (reference sequence). Trimming pared 6 bases from V and 6 bases from J, leaving 12 bases between. This CDR3 is CASSPDFPANVLTF. The CDR3 bases are TGTGCCAGCAGCCCCGATTTTCCGGCCAACGTCCTGACTTTC.